One sample yielded the 22 T cell receptor beta chains listed below, sequenced in a study of glioma-infiltrating T cells. The iRepertoire nested amplicon-rescue multiplex PCR amplified TCR alpha and beta CDR3s from RNA. TCRdb ran MiXCR on the multiplex PCR reads and lists one entry per CDR3 protein. The sample yields more than 110,000 distinct CDR3 sequences, 35% to 50% seen once. What was sequenced was glioma tissue, nonneoplastic brain tissue, or PBMCs (not recorded which). These receptors all stem from a human donor with low-grade glioma or glioblastoma, undergoing nonglioma brain surgery, or in good health (not recorded which).

This rearrangement joins TRBV4-1 to TRBJ1-1; 7 bases agree with TRBD1. Germline-derived CDR1 and CDR2 are MGHRA and YSYEKL. The J segment lost 0 bases and the V segment lost 4 bases, leaving 5 bases of the junction unmatched. The CDR3 length is 15 residues. The DNA for the CDR3 is TGCGCCAGCAGCCCGGGACAGCACATGAACACTGAAGCTTTCTTT. This gives the protein CASSPGQHMNTEAFF.

The rearrangement links TRBV7-9 to TRBJ1-1; D not resolved. Germline CDR1 SEHNR, CDR2 FQNEAQ (reference sequence). This CDR3 region has 11 residues. V was pared by 7 bases and J by 1 base, with 4 bases between. The CDR3 DNA reads TGTGCCAGCACCAAGAACACTGAAGCTTTCTTT. This translates into CASTKNTEAFF.

This clonotype turned up a few times. The gene calls are TRBV27 and TRBJ1-1; no clear D gene. The CDR3 length is 13 residues. CDR1 and CDR2 from the germline V gene are MNHEY and SMNVEV (reference sequence). V lost 6 bases, J lost 6 bases, and 14 bases lay in between. In DNA, the CDR3 is TGTGCCAGCAGCTCCCATACCGACCCTGAAGCTTTCTTT. Its translation is CASSSHTDPEAFF.

The J gene is TRBJ2-3, the V gene TRBV12-3 or TRBV12-4; D is uncertain. The V gene lost 4 bases and the J gene lost 5 bases, with 4 bases spanning the gap. There are 11 residues in the CDR3. The CDR3 here is CASSSQDTQYF. In nucleotides, the CDR3 is TGTGCCAGCAGTTCGCAAGATACGCAGTATTTT.

This clonotype was detected only a few times. The genes are TRBV19 and TRBJ2-5; 9 bases fit TRBD1. CDR3 size: 16 residues. V gave up 10 bases and J gave up 2 bases; unmatched junction bases: 14. Germline V gene sequence: CDR1 LNHDA, CDR2 SQIVND (reference sequence). CDR3 residues: CATGTGLQAAQETQYF. In DNA, the CDR3 is TGTGCCACAGGGACAGGGTTACAGGCGGCACAAGAGACCCAGTACTTC.

This clonotype was counted a few times. J is TRBJ2-1 and V is TRBV3-1; 7 bases are a match to TRBD2. CDR3 length equals 15 residues. Germline lookup yields CDR1 LGHDT and CDR2 YNNKEL (reference sequence). With V trimmed by 1 base and J by 3 bases, 3 bases remained unmatched. DNA of the CDR3: TGTGCCAGCAGCCAAGCGGGAGGCCACTACAATGAGCAGTTCTTC. It is translated as CASSQAGGHYNEQFF.

J is TRBJ2-5 and V is TRBV15; the D call may be TRBD1 or TRBD2 (6 bases each). Germline values: CDR1 LNHNV, CDR2 YYDKDF (reference sequence). This CDR3 has 14 amino acids. V gave up 4 bases and J gave up 4 bases, with 13 bases separating them. The CDR3 nucleotides read TGTGCCACCAGCAAATCGGGGGCGGGAGAGACCCAGTACTTC. As protein: CATSKSGAGETQYF.

For the CDR3, the DNA is TGTGCCAGCAGGGCAAAGGCAACTAATGAAAAACTGTTTTTT. Translation gives CASRAKATNEKLFF. The chain carries TRBV25-1 and TRBJ1-4; D remains ambiguous. V was shortened by 6 bases and J by 0 bases, with 8 bases between the two germline ends. Germline lookup yields CDR1 MGHDK and CDR2 SYGVNS. The length of the CDR3 is 14 residues.

This clonotype was seen more than once but under ten times. V is TRBV20-1 and J is TRBJ2-6, with 10 bases fitting TRBD2. This CDR3 has 16 residues. CDR1 is DFQATT and CDR2 is SNEGSKA in the germline V gene (reference sequence). After removal of 3 bases from V and 3 bases from J, the junction contained 5 bases not matched to a gene. The CDR3 DNA reads TGCAGTGCTAGTCTAGCGGGAGTTAGTGGGGCCAACGTCCTGACTTTC. Its protein is CSASLAGVSGANVLTF.

The CDR3 protein is CSAIGLAGGYEQFF. In nucleotides, the CDR3 is TGCAGTGCTATTGGACTAGCGGGAGGTTATGAGCAGTTCTTC. The gene calls are TRBV20-1 and TRBJ2-1, with TRBD2 matching over 14 bases. Trimming at V came to 4 bases and at J to 8 bases, leaving 4 bases not matched to a gene. This CDR3 spans 14 amino acids. Germline-derived CDR1 and CDR2 are DFQATT and SNEGSKA (reference sequence).

This clonotype was found many times. The gene calls are TRBV27 and TRBJ1-1; D perhaps matches TRBD1 (5 bases). This CDR3 comprises 14 residues. Trimming removed 2 bases from V and 3 bases from J, with 10 bases in between. CDR1 is MNHEY and CDR2 is SMNVEV in the germline V gene (reference sequence). This chain's CDR3 is CASSLQGWDTEAFF. The DNA for the CDR3 is TGTGCCAGCAGTTTACAGGGCTGGGACACTGAAGCTTTCTTT.

This clonotype has more than one count but fewer than ten. This chain links TRBV28 with TRBJ2-7; D unclear. The germline V gene has CDR1 MDHEN and CDR2 SYDVKM. V was shortened by 5 bases and J by 0 bases, with 11 bases between the two germline ends. The CDR3 contains 14 residues. CDR3 sequence reads: CASSQHQSSYEQYF. The CDR3 DNA is TGTGCCAGCAGTCAACACCAAAGCTCCTACGAGCAGTACTTC.

In its sample, this clonotype was seen once. The chain has TRBV4-1 and TRBJ2-3; 13 bases line up with TRBD2. From germline, CDR1 is MGHRA and CDR2 YSYEKL. This CDR3 contains 18 residues. V lost 5 bases, J lost 2 bases, and 10 bases stayed unmatched. CDR3 residues: CASSKASGLAGDTDTQYF. In DNA form, the CDR3 reads TGCGCCAGCAGCAAAGCAAGCGGACTAGCGGGAGACACAGATACGCAGTATTTT.

To note about this clonotype: One base away lies a much larger clone, so this may be a sequencing read error. The rearrangement uses TRBV20-1 and TRBJ1-5, with D possibly TRBD1 on 6 matching bases. CDR1 and CDR2 (germline): DFQATT, SNEGSKA (reference sequence). The V end lost 6 bases, the J end lost 3 bases, and 9 bases lay between the germline ends. The CDR3 extends over 12 amino acids. The DNA for the CDR3 is TGCAGTGCAGGGGGAGACAATCAGCCCCAGCATTTT. Amino acids: CSAGGDNQPQHF.

The rearrangement links TRBV27 to TRBJ2-7; no firm D call. This CDR3 region has 13 residues. The germline CDR1 and CDR2 sequences are MNHEY and SMNVEV (reference sequence). Trimming cost V 8 bases and J 0 bases, with 11 bases left between them. This CDR3 is CASRFVGSYEQYF. In nucleotides, the CDR3 is TGTGCCAGCCGATTTGTGGGCTCCTACGAGCAGTACTTC.

This CDR3 is CASVEQGISYEQYF. Written as DNA, the CDR3 is TGTGCTAGTGTTGAGCAGGGGATCTCCTACGAGCAGTACTTC. The V call is TRBV12-5, the J call TRBJ2-7; D perhaps matches TRBD1 (6 bases). With 7 bases removed from V and 0 bases from J, the gap between germline ends came to 13 bases. Germline loops: CDR1 LGHNT, CDR2 FRNRAP. The CDR3 runs to 14 residues.

This chain connects TRBV7-2 to TRBJ2-7, with D tentatively TRBD1 or TRBD2 (5 bases each). The CDR3 sequence is 13 residues long. The V gene lost 6 bases and the J gene lost 7 bases, with 16 bases spanning the gap. The germline gives CDR1 SGHTA, CDR2 FQGNSA. The CDR3 sequence: CASSLGDEREQYF. Written as DNA, the CDR3 is TGTGCCAGCAGTCTGGGGGATGAGAGGGAGCAGTACTTC.

The chain joins TRBV6-1 to TRBJ2-7; D remains ambiguous. This CDR3 has 15 amino acids. Trimming cost V 5 bases and J 3 bases, with 17 bases left between them. Germline-derived CDR1 and CDR2 are MNHNS and SASEGT. The CDR3 DNA reads as TGTGCCAGCAGTTCCCCCCCCCGGAGCCTCTACGAGCAGTACTTC. This translates into CASSSPPRSLYEQYF.

This clonotype has a handful of counts. The V and J genes are TRBV24-1 and TRBJ1-1, with D hard to call. The CDR3 has 18 residues. V was cut by 3 bases and J by 1 base, with 20 bases left in between. Germline assignment: CDR1 KGHDR and CDR2 SFDVKD. Here the CDR3 DNA reads TGTGCCACCAGTGATCATTCTACCTCGGTACGGGAGAACACTGAAGCTTTCTTT. Its translation is CATSDHSTSVRENTEAFF.

Only one count was recorded for this clonotype. The chain joins TRBV12-5 to TRBJ2-1; perhaps D is TRBD1 or TRBD2 (7 bases each). CDR1 is LGHNT and CDR2 is FRNRAP in the germline V gene. Trimming removed 2 bases from V and 7 bases from J, with 15 bases in between. This CDR3 comprises 15 residues. CDR3 sequence: CASGLPGTAGNEQFF. CDR3 DNA: TGTGCTAGTGGTTTGCCCGGGACAGCGGGGAATGAGCAGTTCTTC.

Details on this clonotype: A read error may account for a junction end that differs from germline. The rearrangement joins TRBV6-6 to TRBJ1-1, with 9 bases fitting TRBD1. The CDR3 spans 15 residues. Germline V gene data show CDR1 as MNHNY and CDR2 as SVGAGI (reference sequence). As DNA, the CDR3 is TGTGCCCGCAGTTACTCCCACAGGGGGCGGACTGAAGCTTTCTTT. Protein: CARSYSHRGRTEAFF.

This clonotype appeared a few times. This chain connects TRBV11-2 to TRBJ2-3; unclear D gene. Germline assignment: CDR1 SGHAT and CDR2 FQNNGV. The V and J ends lost 1 base and 4 bases respectively, with 3 bases between them. CDR3 length equals 12 residues. DNA for the CDR3: TGTGCCAGCAGCTTAGTTGCAGATACGCAGTATTTT. This translates into CASSLVADTQYF. Complete variable domain (other parts from reference TRBV11-2 and TRBJ2-3): EAGVAQSPRYKIIEKRQSVAFWCNPISGHATLYWYQQILGQGPKLLIQFQNNGVVDDSQLPKDRFSAERLKGVDSTLKIQPAKLEDSAVYLCASSLVADTQYFGPGTRLTVL.